These 32 T cell receptor beta chains originate from one sample sequenced in a study of blood T cell repertoires in COVID-19. Data came from immunoSEQ multiplex PCR; TCRdb stores just in-frame clones and leaves some out. This table has 140,000 or so clones, roughly 83% appearing once. Input material: peripheral blood. The receptors originated from a woman aged 80 or older with acute or convalescent COVID-19.

The rearrangement joins TRBV29-1 to TRBJ2-1; 8 bases match TRBD1. CDR3 size: 15 residues. CDR1 is SQVTM, CDR2 ANQGSEA, per germline. V lost 6 bases and J lost 3; bases outside the gene matches: 10. The CDR3 spells CSVAGGGRDYNEQFF. The CDR3 DNA reads TGCAGCGTGGCAGGGGGCGGCAGAGACTACAATGAGCAGTTCTTC.

The rearrangement links TRBV5-1 to TRBJ2-7, with TRBD1 identical over 7 bases. The J segment lost 4 bases and the V segment lost 4 bases, leaving 8 bases of the junction unmatched. CDR1 and CDR2 (germline): SGHRS, YFSETQ. The CDR3 consists of 14 residues. The DNA of the CDR3 is TGCGCCAGCAGCGTCCGGGACAGTACGTACGAGCAGTACTTC. As protein: CASSVRDSTYEQYF.

This sequence joins TRBV7-8 and TRBJ1-3; unclear D gene. The CDR3 has 13 amino acids. In germline, CDR1 is SGHVS, CDR2 FQNEAQ. The V gene lost 3 bases and the J gene lost 3 bases, with 6 bases spanning the gap. CDR3 amino acids: CASSFGDGNTIYF. Here the CDR3 DNA reads TGTGCCAGCAGCTTCGGGGATGGAAACACCATATATTTT.

This clone was seen a few times. The V and J genes are TRBV7-9 and TRBJ1-1; no clear D gene. Per germline, CDR1 SEHNR and CDR2 FQNEAQ (reference sequence). V was cut by 0 bases and J by 0 bases, with 8 bases left in between. The CDR3 is 15 residues long. The CDR3 DNA reads as TGTGCCAGCAGCTTAGCAACGGGGATGAACACTGAAGCTTTCTTT. It codes for CASSLATGMNTEAFF.

This chain connects TRBV3-1 (or the pseudogene TRBV3-2) to TRBJ1-1; D uncertain. The CDR3 consists of 11 residues. Germline CDR1 LGHDT, CDR2 YNNKEL (reference sequence). V was cut by 2 bases and J by 4 bases, with 2 bases left in between. CDR3 in amino acids: CASSQRTEAFF. The DNA of the CDR3 is TGTGCCAGCAGCCAACGCACTGAAGCTTTCTTT.

The chain recombines TRBV7-2 with TRBJ1-3; D unclear. This CDR3 comprises 14 residues. V was trimmed by 5 bases and J by 0 bases, leaving 8 bases between them. Germline loops: CDR1 SGHTA, CDR2 FQGNSA. The CDR3 sequence is CASSRKLSGNTIYF. CDR3 sequence (DNA): TGTGCCAGCAGCCGTAAACTCTCTGGAAACACCATATATTTT.

This clone was seen just once. This chain links TRBV3-1 (or the pseudogene TRBV3-2) with TRBJ2-7, with D uncertain. The CDR3 spans 11 residues. The V end lost 5 bases, the J end lost 5 bases, and 7 bases lay between the germline ends. Per the germline V gene, CDR1 is LGHDT and CDR2 is YNNKEL (reference sequence). In DNA form, the CDR3 reads TGTGCCAGCAGCTCTAATAACGAGCAGTACTTC. This codes for CASSSNNEQYF.

This clone was found a few times. This chain links TRBV7-9 with TRBJ2-3, with D unresolved. V was trimmed by 0 bases and J by 3 bases, leaving 10 bases between them. CDR1 is SEHNR and CDR2 is FQNEAQ in the germline V gene (reference sequence). The CDR3 length is 15 residues. CDR3: CASSLALQPTDTQYF. CDR3 bases: TGTGCCAGCAGCTTAGCGTTACAGCCAACAGATACGCAGTATTTT.

The chain links TRBV27 to TRBJ1-1; 7 positions match TRBD1. This CDR3 spans 17 amino acids. Losses at the gene ends were 8 bases for V and 3 bases for J; bases not matched to a gene: 18. Germline CDR1 reads MNHEY; CDR2 reads SMNVEV (reference sequence). The CDR3 protein is CASAPLSRTGGDTEAFF. The DNA for the CDR3 is TGTGCCAGCGCCCCCTTAAGCCGGACAGGAGGCGACACTGAAGCTTTCTTT.

V usage is TRBV3-1 (or the pseudogene TRBV3-2) and J usage is TRBJ2-1, with 11 bases lining up with TRBD2. Germline V gene lookup returns CDR1 LGHDT and CDR2 YNNKEL (reference sequence). V dropped 1 base and J dropped 9; count of bases not matched to a gene: 5. The CDR3 loop spans 15 amino acids. The CDR3 DNA sequence: TGTGCCAGCAGCCAAGTTCCCGGACTAGCGGGTGAGCAGTTCTTC. Its protein is CASSQVPGLAGEQFF.

This chain joins TRBV12-5 and TRBJ2-1; D uncertain. With 7 bases removed from V and 8 bases from J, the gap between germline ends came to 15 bases. Per the germline V gene, CDR1 is LGHNT and CDR2 is FRNRAP. This CDR3 has 13 amino acids. Here the CDR3 DNA reads TGTGCTAGTGCCCCCCACCCGGGTTATGAGCAGTTCTTC. Translation gives CASAPHPGYEQFF.

The V call is TRBV19, the J call TRBJ1-4, with TRBD1 as a possible D gene (6 bases). Germline lookup yields CDR1 LNHDA and CDR2 SQIVND (reference sequence). V shed 7 bases and J shed 2 bases, with 14 bases lying between them. The CDR3 consists of 15 residues. In DNA form, the CDR3 reads TGTGCCAGTACCCCCCGACAGGCGACTAATGAAAAACTGTTTTTT. Protein: CASTPRQATNEKLFF.

CDR3 DNA sequence: TGTGCCAGCAGCAAAGACAGGGGTTATCAGCCCCAGCATTTT. As protein: CASSKDRGYQPQHF. This chain connects TRBV6-5 to TRBJ1-5; the match to TRBD1 covers 8 bases. With 6 bases clipped from V and 5 bases from J, the junction kept 6 bases outside the gene matches. This CDR3 comprises 14 residues. Germline CDR1 is MNHEY and CDR2 is SVGAGI.

V usage is TRBV29-1 and J usage is TRBJ2-3; 8 bases fit TRBD2. V was clipped by 0 bases and J by 4 bases; unmatched bases: 15. This CDR3 contains 18 residues. The germline CDR1 and CDR2 sequences are SQVTM and ANQGSEA. This CDR3 is CSVEDQFASGFPPDTQYF. As DNA, the CDR3 is TGCAGCGTTGAAGATCAATTCGCTAGCGGGTTTCCCCCAGATACGCAGTATTTT.

This chain links TRBV18 with TRBJ1-1; 8 bases map to TRBD1. Unmatched junction bases numbered 9, after V lost 2 bases and J lost 1 base. In germline, CDR1 is KGHSH, CDR2 LQKENI. The CDR3 has 17 amino acids. CDR3 in amino acids: CASSPRQIGQGNTEAFF. For the CDR3, the DNA is TGTGCCAGCTCACCAAGACAAATCGGACAGGGGAACACTGAAGCTTTCTTT.

V is TRBV7-8 and J is TRBJ1-1, with D perhaps matching TRBD1 (6 bases). The CDR3 runs 13 residues. CDR1 and CDR2 (germline): SGHVS, FQNEAQ. V was shortened by 2 bases and J by 6 bases, with 10 bases between the two germline ends. In nucleotides, the CDR3 is TGTGCCAGCAGCTTAAGGGGGGGGGCTGAAGCTTTCTTT. Protein sequence: CASSLRGGAEAFF. The full variable domain, with the rest looked up from reference TRBV7-8 and TRBJ1-1, is GAGVSQSPRYKVAKRGQDVALRCDPISGHVSLFWYQQALGQGPEFLTYFQNEAQLDKSGLPSDRFFAERPEGSVSTLKIQRTQQEDSAVYLCASSLRGGAEAFFGQGTRLTVV.

This clone was seen a few times. J is TRBJ1-1 and V is TRBV20-1; D perhaps matches TRBD1 (6 bases). Trimming left V 3 bases short and J 3 bases short, with 8 bases between. CDR3 length: 12 residues. Germline CDR1 and CDR2: DFQATT and SNEGSKA (reference sequence). CDR3 protein: CSASKGDTEAFF. DNA of the CDR3: TGCAGTGCTAGTAAGGGGGACACTGAAGCTTTCTTT.

This rearrangement joins TRBV29-1 to TRBJ2-5; perhaps TRBD2 as D (6 bases). The germline V gene encodes CDR1 SQVTM and CDR2 ANQGSEA. The CDR3 runs to 11 residues. The CDR3 DNA reads TGCAGTACCGGGGGACAAGAGACCCAGTACTTC. This translates into CSTGGQETQYF.

The CDR3 loop is CASSSPGQGAGTEAFF. The CDR3, as DNA: TGTGCCAGCAGCTCGCCGGGACAGGGGGCGGGCACTGAAGCTTTCTTT. The chain joins TRBV11-2 to TRBJ1-1; 12 bases fit TRBD1. The CDR3 sequence is 16 residues long. The V segment lost 4 bases and the J segment 4 bases; nucleotides outside the gene matches: 7. The germline V gene has CDR1 SGHAT and CDR2 FQNNGV.

The chain is built from TRBV20-1 and TRBJ1-2; D remains unclear. Per germline, CDR1 DFQATT and CDR2 SNEGSKA (reference sequence). The V and J ends lost 5 bases and 4 bases respectively, with 11 bases between them. This CDR3 is built from 12 residues. The CDR3 region is CSAGGSGYGYTF. The CDR3 region has the DNA TGCAGTGCTGGTGGGAGTGGCTATGGCTACACCTTC.

This clone was seen more than once but under ten times. The chain has TRBV18 and TRBJ1-2; TRBD1 matches at 12 bases. Germline V gene data show CDR1 as KGHSH and CDR2 as LQKENI. CDR3 length equals 15 residues. The V segment lost 6 bases and the J segment 4 bases; nucleotides outside the gene matches: 6. This CDR3 reads CASSRGQGASYGYTF. Written as DNA, the CDR3 is TGTGCCAGCTCCCGGGGACAGGGGGCCTCCTATGGCTACACCTTC.

This sequence joins TRBV3-1 (or the pseudogene TRBV3-2) and TRBJ2-1, with 11 positions matching TRBD2. The CDR3 runs to 18 residues. Germline CDR1 LGHDT, CDR2 YNNKEL (reference sequence). After removal of 0 bases from V and 2 bases from J, the junction contained 6 bases not matched to a gene. The CDR3 DNA follows: TGTGCCAGCAGCCAAGATACGATGACTAGCGGGGCCTACAATGAGCAGTTCTTC. It is translated as CASSQDTMTSGAYNEQFF.

The CDR3 DNA follows: TGTGCCAGCAGTTTTGGAGGACTAAACTATGGCTACACCTTC. It encodes CASSFGGLNYGYTF. The chain employs TRBV2 and TRBJ1-2; D gene ambiguous. Germline V CDR1 and CDR2: SNHLY, FYNNEI. This CDR3 region has 14 residues. Trimming removed 5 bases from V and 2 bases from J, with 12 bases in between.

The rearrangement uses TRBV7-9 and TRBJ2-2, with 9 bases lining up with TRBD1. The CDR3 loop spans 14 amino acids. Germline V lookup: CDR1 SEHNR, CDR2 FQNEAQ (reference sequence). After removal of 5 bases from V and 4 bases from J, the junction contained 2 bases not matched to a gene. The CDR3 coding sequence is TGTGCCAGCAGCCGGACAGGGGCCACCGGGGAGCTGTTTTTT. This encodes CASSRTGATGELFF.

This clone was seen more than once but under ten times. V is TRBV2 and J is TRBJ1-2; D gene uncertain. Trimming removed 0 bases at V and 4 bases at J, with 15 bases between. This CDR3 has 16 residues. In germline, CDR1 is SNHLY, CDR2 FYNNEI. The CDR3 protein is CASSEASGIRSYGYTF. The CDR3 DNA reads TGTGCCAGCAGTGAAGCGTCAGGTATCCGTAGCTATGGCTACACCTTC.

The CDR3 region is CASSHRLAGSNEQFF. The DNA of the CDR3 is TGTGCCAGCAGCCACCGGCTAGCGGGCTCCAATGAGCAGTTCTTC. The chain carries TRBV11-3 and TRBJ2-1, with 8 bases lining up with TRBD2. The V gene's germline CDR1 is SGHNT and CDR2 YENEEA. V lost 5 bases and J lost 6; bases outside the gene matches: 9. CDR3 size: 15 residues.

The rearrangement joins TRBV7-3 to TRBJ1-2, with 9 bases identical to TRBD1. Trimming at V came to 5 bases and at J to 5 bases, leaving 3 bases not matched to a gene. The CDR3 length is 13 residues. Looked up from germline, CDR1 is SGHTA and CDR2 is FQGTGA. In DNA, the CDR3 is TGTGCCAGCAGCAGCGACAGGGGGTATGGCTACACCTTC. It is translated as CASSSDRGYGYTF.

J is TRBJ2-3 and V is TRBV7-9, with 8 bases that match TRBD1. Germline-derived CDR1 and CDR2 are SEHNR and FQNEAQ (reference sequence). The CDR3 extends over 16 amino acids. The V segment lost 5 bases and the J segment 0 bases; nucleotides outside the gene matches: 7. CDR3 sequence: CASSPSGQASTDTQYF. CDR3 DNA sequence: TGTGCCAGCAGCCCCTCGGGACAGGCGAGCACAGATACGCAGTATTTT. The entire variable domain, with the rest obtained from reference TRBV7-9 and TRBJ2-3, is as follows: DTGVSQNPRHKITKRGQNVTFRCDPISEHNRLYWYRQTLGQGPEFLTYFQNEAQLEKSRLLSDRFSAERPKGSFSTLEIQRTEQGDSAMYLCASSPSGQASTDTQYFGPGTRLTVL.

This rearrangement joins TRBV3-1 (or the pseudogene TRBV3-2) to TRBJ1-6, with 10 bases that match TRBD1. CDR1 is LGHDT, CDR2 YNNKEL, per germline (reference sequence). The CDR3 totals 17 residues. Trimming removed 5 bases from V and 7 bases from J; junction bases left unmatched: 11. CDR3: CASSTLPTGGGNSPLHF. The CDR3 DNA is TGTGCCAGCAGCACCTTACCGACAGGGGGCGGCAATTCACCCCTCCACTTT.

This rearrangement joins TRBV7-3 to TRBJ2-1; TRBD2 aligns across 9 bases. The V gene's germline CDR1 is SGHTA and CDR2 FQGTGA. V shed 4 bases and J 0 bases; nucleotides not matched to a gene: 13. The CDR3 covers 19 residues. This CDR3 reads CASSSRRLAGLSSYNEQFF. For the CDR3, the DNA is TGTGCCAGCAGCTCACGGCGTCTAGCGGGGCTTAGCTCCTACAATGAGCAGTTCTTC.

The chain is built from TRBV5-4 and TRBJ1-2; maybe TRBD1 (5 bases). CDR1 and CDR2 from the germline V gene are SGHNT and YYREEE (reference sequence). The CDR3 runs to 15 residues. The V gene lost 3 bases and the J gene lost 0 bases, with 12 bases spanning the gap. In nucleotides, the CDR3 is TGTGCCAGCAGCTCGGGGCCGGGAGCTAACTATGGCTACACCTTC. It yields the protein CASSSGPGANYGYTF.

This chain joins TRBV19 and TRBJ2-1, with D possibly matching TRBD2 (6 bases). The CDR3 sequence is 15 residues long. Germline V lookup: CDR1 LNHDA, CDR2 SQIVND (reference sequence). Trimming removed 1 base from V and 4 bases from J, with 11 bases in between. The CDR3 protein is CASSIAGDAYNEQFF. The CDR3 bases are TGTGCCAGTAGTATAGCGGGGGACGCATACAATGAGCAGTTCTTC.